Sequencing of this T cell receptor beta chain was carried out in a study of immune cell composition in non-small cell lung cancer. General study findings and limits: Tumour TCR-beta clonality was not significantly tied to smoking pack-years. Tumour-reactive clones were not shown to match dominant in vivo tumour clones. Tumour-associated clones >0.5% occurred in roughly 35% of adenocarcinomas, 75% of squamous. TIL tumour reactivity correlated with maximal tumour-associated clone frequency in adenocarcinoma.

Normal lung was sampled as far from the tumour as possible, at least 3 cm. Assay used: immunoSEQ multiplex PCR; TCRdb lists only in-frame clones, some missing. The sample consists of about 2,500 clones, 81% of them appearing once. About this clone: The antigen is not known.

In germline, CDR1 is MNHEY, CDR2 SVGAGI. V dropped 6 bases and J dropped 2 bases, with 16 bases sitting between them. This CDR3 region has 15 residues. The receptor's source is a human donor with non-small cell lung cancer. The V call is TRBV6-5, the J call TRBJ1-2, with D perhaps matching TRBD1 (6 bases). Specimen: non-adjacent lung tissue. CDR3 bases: TGTGCCAGCAGATCAACGACAGGCGAGAACTATGGCTACACCTTC. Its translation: CASRSTTGENYGYTF.